The 5 T cell receptor beta chains reported below all come from one sample, sequenced in a study of cytomegalovirus exposure and HLA in healthy donors. PCR amplification relied on 60 Vbeta primers (plus 13 Jbeta primers). Produced via immunoSEQ multiplex PCR; TCRdb's table is partial and in-frame only. The profile shows 100,000 to 150,000 clones, 70% to 90% of them singletons. The sample was PBMCs. These receptors were taken from a woman aged 40-49 years in good health and CMV-seropositive.

The chain uses TRBV6-6 and TRBJ1-1, with 9 bases that match TRBD1. The V and J ends lost 7 bases and 7 bases, in that order; junction bases with no gene match: 13. The CDR3 is 15 amino acids. The germline CDR1 and CDR2 sequences are MNHNY and SVGAGI (reference sequence). CDR3 sequence (DNA): TGTGCCAGCACCGCCGGGACAGGGTTACGCGATGAAGCTTTCTTT. This sequence encodes CASTAGTGLRDEAFF.

The V call is TRBV7-2, the J call TRBJ2-7; 8 positions agree with TRBD2. Germline values: CDR1 SGHTA, CDR2 FQGNSA. This CDR3 spans 15 amino acids. V lost 5 bases to trimming and J lost 2 bases; unmatched junction nucleotides: 8. DNA for the CDR3: TGTGCCAGCAGCAACTCCGGGACTAGTACCTACGAGCAGTACTTC. It codes for CASSNSGTSTYEQYF.

This clone was seen only once. The V and J genes are TRBV19 and TRBJ2-7; 7 bases map to TRBD1. The CDR3 contains 11 residues. The trim removed 8 bases at V and 3 bases at J, leaving 1 base unmatched. Germline V gene lookup returns CDR1 LNHDA and CDR2 SQIVND (reference sequence). This CDR3 is CASGQVYEQYF. DNA for the CDR3: TGTGCCAGTGGACAGGTCTACGAGCAGTACTTC. The full variable domain, completed using reference TRBV19 and TRBJ2-7, is DGGITQSPKYLFRKEGQNVTLSCEQNLNHDAMYWYRQDPGQGLRLIYYSQIVNDFQKGDIAEGYSVSREKKESFPLTVTSAQKNPTAFYLCASGQVYEQYFGPGTRLTVT.

The chain joins TRBV7-6 to TRBJ1-5, with TRBD1 matching over 8 bases. The CDR3 sequence is 17 residues long. Looked up from germline, CDR1 is SGHVS and CDR2 is FNYEAQ. V lost 2 bases to trimming and J lost 6 bases; unmatched junction nucleotides: 12. This CDR3 reads CASSLRPSDRGSQPQHF. CDR3 nucleotides: TGTGCCAGCAGCTTACGACCTTCTGACAGGGGAAGTCAGCCCCAGCATTTT. The variable domain in full, completed from reference TRBV7-6 and TRBJ1-5, reads GAGVSQSPRYKVTKRGQDVALRCDPISGHVSLYWYRQALGQGPEFLTYFNYEAQQDKSGLPNDRFSAERPEGSISTLTIQRTEQRDSAMYRCASSLRPSDRGSQPQHFGDGTRLSIL.

The rearrangement joins TRBV5-4 to TRBJ1-1; tentative D call: TRBD1 (6 bases). The CDR3 has 12 amino acids. V shed 4 bases and J shed 10 bases, with 14 bases lying between them. In germline, CDR1 is SGHNT, CDR2 YYREEE (reference sequence). The CDR3, as DNA: TGTGCCAGCAGCCGATTCGACAGGCCAGCTTTCTTT. Translation gives CASSRFDRPAFF.